This TCR beta chain was retrieved from a study of blood T cell repertoires in COVID-19. The repertoire was sequenced with immunoSEQ multiplex PCR; TCRdb's copy has only in-frame clones and lacks some. Among approximately 85,000 clones, 70% to 90% were seen once, and the ten largest hold around a quarter. CDR3 length: 15 residues. The germline V gene has CDR1 SGHNT and CDR2 YYREEE (reference sequence). The V segment lost 0 bases and the J segment 6 bases; nucleotides outside the gene matches: 5. This TCR was recovered from a man aged 50 to 59 with active or convalescent COVID-19. Source material: peripheral blood. V gene TRBV5-4 combines with J gene TRBJ2-1; TRBD2 matches 8 bases. The CDR3 protein is CASSLDRGGLNEQFF. The CDR3 bases are TGTGCCAGCAGCTTGGATCGGGGGGGCCTCAATGAGCAGTTCTTC.